Ten or more counts support the clone carrying this T cell receptor (beta chain). Its antigen is still unknown. Sequencing was performed with immunoSEQ multiplex PCR; in TCRdb, only in-frame clones are kept and a portion is missing. The repertoire holds approximately 90,000 clones, with about 83% as singletons. The data belong to a study of PD-L1 blockade in urothelial cancer. Study information: Between 0 and 3 chemotherapy regimens preceded treatment for each patient. A median blood sample held around 130,000 T cells and tens of thousands of unique TCRs.

Time point meaning: pretreatment peripheral blood. Patient sample counts ranged from 1 to 8, pretreatment and on-treatment. Findings and caveats of the study: For durable-benefit patients, tumor-associated blood clones expanded more at 3 weeks.

Trimming pared 6 bases from V and 10 bases from J, leaving 10 bases between. This CDR3 has 11 amino acids. Germline loops: CDR1 MGHRA, CDR2 YSYEKL. The chain has TRBV4-1 and TRBJ2-1; maybe TRBD1 (6 bases). The specimen comprised PBMCs, sampled around atezolizumab (anti-PD-L1) treatment. The TCR comes from a man between 60 and 75 years old with urothelial cancer. The CDR3: CASSRDREQFF. CDR3 coding DNA: TGCGCCAGCAGTCGTGACAGGGAGCAGTTCTTC.